The rows below give T cell receptor beta chains drawn from one sample of a study of vaccination effects on CD4 cells after COVID-19. These receptors have no known antigen. Some clones are missing from TCRdb's copy, which holds only in-frame ones; the method was immunoSEQ multiplex PCR. The sample has 55,000 to 75,000 clones, roughly three quarters seen once; the top ten hold 2.8%. The sample was CD4+ T cells from PBMCs cultured with HCoV-NL63 spike peptides, taken before COVID-19 vaccination. The receptors come from a human donor who received a COVID-19 vaccine. Both conserved end residues are part of each CDR3. D genes are given only for firm matches. Not all rows give a size; the values are once, few, many and, for expanded clones, a class.

v_gene: TRBV19; j_gene: TRBJ2-1; d_gene: .; abundance: .; CDR3nt: TGTGCCAGTAGTATTAGTAATGAGCAGTTCTTC; CDR3aa: CASSISNEQFF
v_gene: TRBV10-1; j_gene: TRBJ2-2; d_gene: TRBD1; abundance: .; CDR3nt: TGCGCCAGCAGTGGGGACAGGGCGGACACCGGGGAGCTGTTTTTT; CDR3aa: CASSGDRADTGELFF
v_gene: TRBV9; j_gene: TRBJ2-2; d_gene: .; abundance: .; CDR3nt: TGTGCCAGCAGTTGGGGGGCGGGGATGAACACCGGGGAGCTGTTTTTT; CDR3aa: CASSWGAGMNTGELFF
v_gene: TRBV12-5; j_gene: TRBJ2-6; d_gene: .; abundance: .; CDR3nt: TGTGCTAGTGGTTTAGGGGGTACCTCTGGGGCCAACGTCCTGACTTTC; CDR3aa: CASGLGGTSGANVLTF
v_gene: TRBV27; j_gene: TRBJ2-1; d_gene: .; abundance: .; CDR3nt: TGTGCCAGCAGACCCTCAGGGTTGGGGAATGAGCAGTTCTTC; CDR3aa: CASRPSGLGNEQFF
v_gene: TRBV2; j_gene: TRBJ2-5; d_gene: .; abundance: once; CDR3nt: TGTGCCAGCGCCCAGCGGGCGGCGACCCAAGAGACCCAGTACTTC; CDR3aa: CASAQRAATQETQYF
v_gene: TRBV6-5; j_gene: TRBJ1-4; d_gene: .; abundance: .; CDR3nt: TGTGCCAGCAGTTACGGCGGGGCAACTAATGAAAAACTGTTTTTT; CDR3aa: CASSYGGATNEKLFF
v_gene: TRBV7-3; j_gene: TRBJ2-3; d_gene: TRBD2; abundance: .; CDR3nt: TGTGCCAGCAGCTTAAGTTCGGGACTAGCAGATACGCAGTATTTT; CDR3aa: CASSLSSGLADTQYF
v_gene: TRBV19; j_gene: TRBJ2-2; d_gene: TRBD2; abundance: .; CDR3nt: TGTGCCAGTACTCGGACTAGCCACACCGGGGAGCTGTTTTTT; CDR3aa: CASTRTSHTGELFF
v_gene: TRBV15; j_gene: TRBJ2-5; d_gene: .; abundance: .; CDR3nt: TGTGCCACCAGCTTTTCCGGGACTTTCCAAGAGACCCAGTACTTC; CDR3aa: CATSFSGTFQETQYF
v_gene: TRBV27; j_gene: TRBJ1-2; d_gene: TRBD1; abundance: .; CDR3nt: TGTGCCAGCAGTTTATCGGCCGGGACAGCCCGCTATGGCTACACCTTC; CDR3aa: CASSLSAGTARYGYTF
v_gene: TRBV4-1; j_gene: TRBJ1-2; d_gene: TRBD1; abundance: few; CDR3nt: TGCGCCAGCAGCCGAGGACAGGGCCCTAACTATGGCTACACCTTC; CDR3aa: CASSRGQGPNYGYTF
v_gene: TRBV6-1; j_gene: TRBJ2-1; d_gene: .; abundance: .; CDR3nt: TGTGCCAGCAGTGAACACCCAGGGAGCTCCTACAATGAGCAGTTCTTC; CDR3aa: CASSEHPGSSYNEQFF
v_gene: TRBV5-1; j_gene: TRBJ1-1; d_gene: TRBD1; abundance: .; CDR3nt: TGCGCCAGCAGCTTGCAACCAGGGGGAGAGGCTGAAGCTTTCTTT; CDR3aa: CASSLQPGGEAEAFF
v_gene: TRBV5-1; j_gene: TRBJ1-4; d_gene: .; abundance: .; CDR3nt: TGCGCCAGCAGCCAAGGCCGCGGGACTAATGAAAAACTGTTTTTT; CDR3aa: CASSQGRGTNEKLFF
v_gene: TRBV6-6; j_gene: TRBJ1-1; d_gene: .; abundance: .; CDR3nt: TGTGCCAGCAGTTCCCAACAGGCTAGGAGCACTGAAGCTTTCTTT; CDR3aa: CASSSQQARSTEAFF
v_gene: TRBV30; j_gene: TRBJ1-2; d_gene: TRBD1; abundance: .; CDR3nt: TGTGCCTGGAGTGGGACAGGGGGTGGCTACACCTTC; CDR3aa: CAWSGTGGGYTF
v_gene: TRBV5-5; j_gene: TRBJ2-5; d_gene: TRBD2; abundance: .; CDR3nt: TGTGCCAGCAGCTTTACTAGCGGGGGGGAGACCCAGTACTTC; CDR3aa: CASSFTSGGETQYF
v_gene: TRBV7-9; j_gene: TRBJ2-2; d_gene: TRBD1; abundance: .; CDR3nt: TGTGCCAGCAGCCGGACAGGGGTCACCGGGGAGCTGTTTTTT; CDR3aa: CASSRTGVTGELFF
v_gene: TRBV18; j_gene: TRBJ1-6; d_gene: TRBD1; abundance: few; CDR3nt: TGTGCCAGCTCACCCCCCGGGACAGGGACTAATTCACCCCTCCACTTT; CDR3aa: CASSPPGTGTNSPLHF
v_gene: TRBV2; j_gene: TRBJ2-4; d_gene: .; abundance: .; CDR3nt: TGTGCCAGCAGTGGGACAGTAAACATTCAGTACTTC; CDR3aa: CASSGTVNIQYF
v_gene: TRBV5-1; j_gene: TRBJ2-3; d_gene: TRBD1; abundance: once; CDR3nt: TGCGCCAGCAGCTCCGGGACAGGGACAGATACGCAGTATTTT; CDR3aa: CASSSGTGTDTQYF
v_gene: TRBV7-2; j_gene: TRBJ1-2; d_gene: TRBD1; abundance: .; CDR3nt: TGTGCCAGCAGCTTCATTGAGAGACAGGGGTATGGCTACACCTTC; CDR3aa: CASSFIERQGYGYTF
v_gene: TRBV6-5; j_gene: TRBJ1-5; d_gene: .; abundance: once; CDR3nt: TGTGCCAGCAGTACCCCGGTTGAGCCCCAGCATTTT; CDR3aa: CASSTPVEPQHF
v_gene: TRBV19; j_gene: TRBJ2-3; d_gene: .; abundance: .; CDR3nt: TGTGCCAGCATGCAGGAGGACCTCCCCACAGATACGCAGTATTTT; CDR3aa: CASMQEDLPTDTQYF
v_gene: TRBV30; j_gene: TRBJ1-2; d_gene: .; abundance: few; CDR3nt: TGTGCCTGGAGTCCAAATAATAACTATGGCTACACCTTC; CDR3aa: CAWSPNNNYGYTF
v_gene: TRBV9; j_gene: TRBJ2-1; d_gene: .; abundance: .; CDR3nt: TGTGCCAGCAGCGCTTTCTCTAGGGAAATCAATGAGCAGTTCTTC; CDR3aa: CASSAFSREINEQFF